This entry concerns a single T cell receptor beta chain. Data came from immunoSEQ multiplex PCR; TCRdb stores just in-frame clones and leaves some out. The sample has about 660,000 clones, over 75% seen once. The data originate from a study of shared T cell receptors in the human thymus. V was pared by 2 bases and J by 0 bases, with 10 bases between. The CDR3 runs 15 residues. Per germline, CDR1 MNHNY and CDR2 SVGAGI (reference sequence). These same data were also listed under a study on human thymus T cells. That paper notes: Among unrelated individuals, related research reported thymic repertoires that overlapped highly.

This clonotype originated in a boy under three years old with a congenital heart defect. Material: thymocytes. The chain links TRBV6-6 to TRBJ1-2; D is perhaps TRBD1 (6 bases). The chain's CDR3 is CASSYADRANYGYTF. CDR3 nucleotide sequence: TGTGCCAGCAGTTACGCGGACAGAGCTAACTATGGCTACACCTTC.